This entry concerns a single T cell receptor (beta chain). What it binds is not known. Only in-frame clones appear in the TCRdb table, and some are missing; sequencing was by immunoSEQ multiplex PCR. This table holds about 140,000 clones, about 90% found once. This sample is part of a study of T cell responses to AZD1222 COVID-19 vaccine. Study-wide points: Just a handful of AZD1222 recipients were seropositive at baseline. Spike-specific TCR repertoires showed rising breadth and depth after two AZD1222 doses. Clonal diversity may have been underestimated, and the donors were mostly white British, with more females than males.

This receptor was taken from an adult who received the AZD1222 COVID-19 vaccine. This material consisted of peripheral blood, taken 28 days after the second AZD1222 dose.

The CDR3: CASSQDPGSGNNSPLHF. CDR3 bases: TGTGCCAGCAGCCAAGACCCGGGGTCAGGGAATAATTCACCCCTCCACTTT. The chain couples TRBV3-1 (or the pseudogene TRBV3-2) to TRBJ1-6; maybe TRBD1 (5 bases). Germline values: CDR1 LGHDT, CDR2 YNNKEL (reference sequence). V dropped 0 bases and J dropped 5 bases, with 14 bases sitting between them. There are 17 residues in the CDR3.